Listed below are T cell receptor beta chains from one sample, sequenced in a study of metastatic and nonmetastatic thyroid tumors. TCRdb re-analyzed the PCR reads through MiXCR. In the table there are tens of thousands of clones, 15% to 20% of which are singletons. Specimen: blood. These receptors came from a female donor with papillary thyroid cancer or a benign thyroid nodule (not recorded which). Some clones in this sample may be carry-over from other donors' samples. CDR3s include the opening cysteine and the closing phenylalanine or tryptophan. Fields, in order: CDR3 protein, CDR3 DNA, V gene, D gene, clone size, J gene. D genes are given only for firm matches. Clone size is shown for a subset of rows, as once, few, many or a class of expanded clone.

CDR3 protein: CASSKTSGVYNEQFF; CDR3 DNA: TGTGCCAGCAGTAAGACTAGCGGGGTCTACAATGAGCAGTTCTTC; V gene: TRBV6-1; D gene: TRBD2; clone size: few; J gene: TRBJ2-1
CDR3 protein: CASSEEGEQYF; CDR3 DNA: TGTGCCAGCAGCGAGGAGGGAGAGCAGTACTTC; V gene: TRBV25-1; D gene: NA; clone size: NA; J gene: TRBJ2-7
CDR3 protein: CASSRTTGYGRREQYF; CDR3 DNA: TGTGCCAGCAGCCGAACGACAGGATACGGGAGAAGAGAGCAGTACTTC; V gene: TRBV28; D gene: NA; clone size: medium-sized; J gene: TRBJ2-7
CDR3 protein: CSAIAPGVNTEAFF; CDR3 DNA: TGCAGTGCTATAGCCCCAGGGGTGAACACTGAAGCTTTCTTT; V gene: TRBV20-1; D gene: NA; clone size: NA; J gene: TRBJ1-1
CDR3 protein: CASSHVGVSNTEAFF; CDR3 DNA: TGTGCCAGCAGCCACGTAGGGGTATCGAACACTGAAGCTTTCTTT; V gene: TRBV14; D gene: NA; clone size: many; J gene: TRBJ1-1
CDR3 protein: CASSRTNNQPQHF; CDR3 DNA: TGTGCCAGCAGTCGCACAAACAATCAGCCGCAGCATTTT; V gene: TRBV2; D gene: NA; clone size: few; J gene: TRBJ1-5
CDR3 protein: CATSDRNTEAFF; CDR3 DNA: TGTGCCACCAGCGACAGGAACACTGAAGCTTTCTTT; V gene: TRBV15; D gene: NA; clone size: medium-sized; J gene: TRBJ1-1
CDR3 protein: CSADTYNEQFF; CDR3 DNA: TGCAGTGCTGACACCTACAATGAGCAGTTCTTC; V gene: TRBV20-1; D gene: NA; clone size: many; J gene: TRBJ2-1
CDR3 protein: CASSRGGSNTEAFF; CDR3 DNA: TGTGCCAGCAGTAGGGGAGGGAGCAACACTGAAGCTTTCTTT; V gene: TRBV28; D gene: NA; clone size: NA; J gene: TRBJ1-1
CDR3 protein: CASSLVTGGNTIYF; CDR3 DNA: TGTGCTAGCAGCTTAGTGACAGGCGGAAACACCATATATTTT; V gene: TRBV7-7; D gene: NA; clone size: many; J gene: TRBJ1-3
CDR3 protein: CSLGRAYGQYF; CDR3 DNA: TGCAGTCTGGGACGGGCGTACGGGCAGTACTTC; V gene: TRBV20-1; D gene: NA; clone size: NA; J gene: TRBJ2-7
CDR3 protein: CASSLAGLNTIYF; CDR3 DNA: TGTGCCAGCAGTTTGGCGGGGTTAAACACCATATATTTT; V gene: TRBV12-3/TRBV12-4; D gene: NA; clone size: many; J gene: TRBJ1-3
CDR3 protein: CASSPGTGFSTDTQYF; CDR3 DNA: TGTGCCAGCAGTCCCGGGACAGGGTTCTCCACAGATACGCAGTATTTT; V gene: TRBV28; D gene: TRBD1; clone size: many; J gene: TRBJ2-3
CDR3 protein: CASSLAGGLNTQYF; CDR3 DNA: TGTGCCAGCAGCTTAGCGGGGGGGCTAAATACGCAGTATTTT; V gene: TRBV7-2; D gene: NA; clone size: NA; J gene: TRBJ2-3
CDR3 protein: CASRTGVNEQFF; CDR3 DNA: TGTGCCAGCAGAACAGGGGTCAATGAGCAGTTCTTC; V gene: TRBV7-8; D gene: TRBD1; clone size: many; J gene: TRBJ2-1
CDR3 protein: CASSLAHSGDEQYF; CDR3 DNA: TGTGCCAGCAGCTTAGCGCATTCGGGGGACGAGCAGTACTTC; V gene: TRBV11-1; D gene: NA; clone size: many; J gene: TRBJ2-7
CDR3 protein: CASSSLVIAGELFF; CDR3 DNA: TGTGCCAGCAGCTCACTCGTGATAGCCGGGGAGCTGTTTTTT; V gene: TRBV11-2; D gene: NA; clone size: many; J gene: TRBJ2-2
CDR3 protein: CSVTTRAVNTEAFF; CDR3 DNA: TGCAGCGTTACTACCCGGGCAGTGAACACTGAAGCTTTCTTT; V gene: TRBV29-1; D gene: NA; clone size: many; J gene: TRBJ1-1
CDR3 protein: CSAIMEVTYYEQYF; CDR3 DNA: TGCAGTGCTATCATGGAGGTAACCTACTACGAGCAGTACTTC; V gene: TRBV20-1; D gene: NA; clone size: NA; J gene: TRBJ2-7
CDR3 protein: CASSLGTLANEQFF; CDR3 DNA: TGTGCCAGCAGTTTGGGGACTCTTGCTAATGAGCAGTTCTTC; V gene: TRBV28; D gene: NA; clone size: many; J gene: TRBJ2-1
CDR3 protein: CASSVAASNEQFF; CDR3 DNA: TGTGCCAGCAGCGTAGCTGCTAGCAATGAGCAGTTCTTC; V gene: TRBV9; D gene: NA; clone size: many; J gene: TRBJ2-1
CDR3 protein: CASSHRDRDLAFF; CDR3 DNA: TGTGCCAGCAGCCATAGGGACAGGGATCTCGCTTTCTTT; V gene: TRBV11-2; D gene: TRBD1; clone size: NA; J gene: TRBJ1-1
CDR3 protein: CASSQTSGEQFF; CDR3 DNA: TGTGCCAGCAGTCAGACCAGCGGGGAGCAGTTCTTC; V gene: TRBV12-3/TRBV12-4; D gene: NA; clone size: NA; J gene: TRBJ2-1
CDR3 protein: CSARDHGGNTGELFF; CDR3 DNA: TGCAGTGCTAGAGATCATGGTGGGAACACCGGGGAGCTGTTTTTT; V gene: TRBV20-1; D gene: NA; clone size: NA; J gene: TRBJ2-2
CDR3 protein: CSARDNTGELFF; CDR3 DNA: TGCAGTGCTAGAGATAACACCGGGGAGCTGTTTTTT; V gene: TRBV20-1; D gene: NA; clone size: NA; J gene: TRBJ2-2
CDR3 protein: CASRGGMLWSYTF; CDR3 DNA: TGTGCCAGCAGGGGCGGAATGCTATGGAGCTACACCTTC; V gene: TRBV28; D gene: NA; clone size: many; J gene: TRBJ1-2
CDR3 protein: CASRSPRYGSNVLTF; CDR3 DNA: TGTGCCAGCAGATCCCCCAGGTATGGGTCCAACGTCCTGACTTTC; V gene: TRBV19; D gene: NA; clone size: few; J gene: TRBJ2-6
CDR3 protein: CASSLQGAGELFF; CDR3 DNA: TGTGCCAGCAGCTTACAGGGGGCCGGGGAGCTGTTTTTT; V gene: TRBV7-3; D gene: TRBD1; clone size: many; J gene: TRBJ2-2
CDR3 protein: CASSLAGGPYTEQFF; CDR3 DNA: TGCGCCAGCAGCTTGGCGGGAGGGCCGTACACTGAGCAGTTCTTC; V gene: TRBV5-1; D gene: TRBD2; clone size: many; J gene: TRBJ2-1
CDR3 protein: CAWSRNYEQYF; CDR3 DNA: TGTGCCTGGAGTAGGAATTACGAGCAGTACTTC; V gene: TRBV30; D gene: NA; clone size: many; J gene: TRBJ2-7
CDR3 protein: CASSPGQVGDTQYF; CDR3 DNA: TGTGCCAGCAGTCCGGGGCAGGTGGGAGATACGCAGTATTTT; V gene: TRBV6-2/TRBV6-3; D gene: NA; clone size: few; J gene: TRBJ2-3
CDR3 protein: CASSPGTGTETQYF; CDR3 DNA: TGTGCCAGCAGTCCCGGGACAGGGACGGAGACCCAGTACTTC; V gene: TRBV6-1; D gene: TRBD1; clone size: NA; J gene: TRBJ2-5
CDR3 protein: CASSLDRVSCYTF; CDR3 DNA: TGTGCCAGCAGCCTGGACAGGGTCTCTTGCTACACCTTC; V gene: TRBV6-1; D gene: TRBD1; clone size: NA; J gene: TRBJ1-2
CDR3 protein: CASSISSGRNTGELFF; CDR3 DNA: TGTGCCAGCAGCATTTCTAGCGGGAGGAACACCGGTGAGCTGTTTTTT; V gene: TRBV6-2/TRBV6-3; D gene: TRBD2; clone size: few; J gene: TRBJ2-2
CDR3 protein: CSARRGTIYNEQFF; CDR3 DNA: TGCAGTGCCCGGCGTGGTACAATCTACAATGAGCAGTTCTTC; V gene: TRBV20-1; D gene: NA; clone size: NA; J gene: TRBJ2-1
CDR3 protein: CASSPQKGSAGANVLTF; CDR3 DNA: TGTGCCAGCAGTCCCCAGAAGGGGTCGGCTGGTGCCAACGTCCTGACTTTC; V gene: TRBV12-3/TRBV12-4; D gene: NA; clone size: NA; J gene: TRBJ2-6
CDR3 protein: CASRGWVDMGTDTQYF; CDR3 DNA: TGTGCCAGCAGAGGATGGGTGGACATGGGCACAGATACGCAGTATTTT; V gene: TRBV27; D gene: NA; clone size: NA; J gene: TRBJ2-3
CDR3 protein: CSATGQGYYEQYF; CDR3 DNA: TGCAGTGCTACGGGACAGGGGTACTACGAGCAGTACTTC; V gene: TRBV20-1; D gene: TRBD1; clone size: many; J gene: TRBJ2-7
CDR3 protein: CASRPGGLATGELFF; CDR3 DNA: TGCGCCAGCAGACCTGGGGGACTAGCAACCGGGGAGCTGTTTTTT; V gene: TRBV4-1; D gene: TRBD2; clone size: NA; J gene: TRBJ2-2
CDR3 protein: CASSVGWWDGGPTDTQYF; CDR3 DNA: TGTGCCAGCAGCGTAGGGTGGTGGGATGGAGGGCCAACAGATACGCAGTATTTT; V gene: TRBV9; D gene: NA; clone size: many; J gene: TRBJ2-3
CDR3 protein: CSASGGSGRTTDTQYF; CDR3 DNA: TGCAGTGCTAGCGGAGGTAGCGGGAGGACCACAGATACGCAGTATTTT; V gene: TRBV20-1; D gene: TRBD2; clone size: many; J gene: TRBJ2-3
CDR3 protein: CASSGTPRRGDTQYF; CDR3 DNA: TGTGCCAGCAGCGGGACCCCTCGCCGGGGGGATACGCAGTATTTT; V gene: TRBV9; D gene: NA; clone size: NA; J gene: TRBJ2-3
CDR3 protein: CASSARTPGELFF; CDR3 DNA: TGTGCCAGCAGCGCGAGAACCCCCGGGGAGCTGTTTTTT; V gene: TRBV7-8; D gene: NA; clone size: many; J gene: TRBJ2-2
CDR3 protein: CVSSLGPGWEQYF; CDR3 DNA: TGTGTCAGCAGCTTAGGCCCCGGATGGGAGCAGTACTTC; V gene: TRBV7-6; D gene: NA; clone size: few; J gene: TRBJ2-7
CDR3 protein: CATSPTGARNEQFF; CDR3 DNA: TGTGCCACCAGCCCGACAGGGGCGCGGAATGAGCAGTTCTTC; V gene: TRBV15; D gene: TRBD1; clone size: many; J gene: TRBJ2-1
CDR3 protein: CATSLGGQRDTDTQYF; CDR3 DNA: TGTGCCACCAGTCTCGGGGGACAGCGTGATACAGATACGCAGTATTTT; V gene: TRBV24-1; D gene: NA; clone size: many; J gene: TRBJ2-3
CDR3 protein: CATRRGPGNTIYF; CDR3 DNA: TGTGCCACCCGGAGGGGACCTGGAAACACCATATATTTT; V gene: TRBV6-1; D gene: NA; clone size: NA; J gene: TRBJ1-3
CDR3 protein: CSATSTGEGGEAFF; CDR3 DNA: TGCAGTGCTACATCTACAGGGGAAGGGGGTGAAGCTTTCTTT; V gene: TRBV20-1; D gene: TRBD1; clone size: NA; J gene: TRBJ1-1
CDR3 protein: CASSLGGQRDKETQYF; CDR3 DNA: TGTGCCAGCAGCTTAGGGGGGCAGCGGGACAAAGAGACCCAGTACTTC; V gene: TRBV11-2; D gene: NA; clone size: many; J gene: TRBJ2-5
CDR3 protein: CASSETGHTDTQYF; CDR3 DNA: TGTGCCAGCAGTGAGACAGGTCACACAGATACGCAGTATTTT; V gene: TRBV7-9; D gene: NA; clone size: NA; J gene: TRBJ2-3
CDR3 protein: CATSFRTEGWTDTQYF; CDR3 DNA: TGTGCCACCAGCTTTAGGACAGAGGGCTGGACAGATACGCAGTATTTT; V gene: TRBV11-1; D gene: NA; clone size: NA; J gene: TRBJ2-3
CDR3 protein: CASSYTGTQYF; CDR3 DNA: TGTGCCAGCAGCTACACAGGGACCCAGTACTTC; V gene: TRBV7-9; D gene: NA; clone size: many; J gene: TRBJ2-5
CDR3 protein: CASRHSSGGSYEQYF; CDR3 DNA: TGTGCCAGCAGACACTCTTCAGGAGGTAGCTACGAGCAGTACTTC; V gene: TRBV6-1; D gene: NA; clone size: medium-sized; J gene: TRBJ2-7
CDR3 protein: CSARAASGYNEQFF; CDR3 DNA: TGCAGTGCTAGGGCGGCTAGCGGCTACAATGAGCAGTTCTTC; V gene: TRBV20-1; D gene: TRBD2; clone size: many; J gene: TRBJ2-1
CDR3 protein: CASSPTNTGGGTDTQYF; CDR3 DNA: TGTGCCAGCAGCCCCACTAATACAGGGGGCGGGACAGATACGCAGTATTTT; V gene: TRBV9; D gene: TRBD1; clone size: many; J gene: TRBJ2-3